These 23 T cell receptor beta chains were sequenced from one sample in a study of tumor-infiltrating lymphocytes in primary liver carcinoma. Making TCR beta cDNA involved around 510 ng total RNA and a constant-region primer. Three nested multiplex PCR rounds, a slightly modified ARM-PCR method, built the TCR beta libraries. A C-beta reverse primer was combined with TRBV1-TRBV30 forward primers in the first two PCR rounds, and each round had 10 cycles. TCRdb reanalysed the multiplex PCR reads using MiXCR and keeps one entry per CDR3 protein. The sample has about 44,000 distinct CDR3 sequences, roughly 75% seen once. Co-extraction yielded RNA and DNA from roughly 21-30 mg of unsorted bulk tissue. The material sequenced was tumor-adjacent normal liver tissue. The receptors shown here come from a woman aged 30 to 39 with primary liver carcinoma and hepatitis B virus infection.

With respect to this clonotype: The CDR3 end shows no conserved phenylalanine or tryptophan, and so a read error is likely. The rearrangement links TRBV6-2 or TRBV6-3 to TRBJ2-7; 10 bases are a match to TRBD2. Germline V CDR1 and CDR2: MNHEY, SVGEGT. CDR3 length equals 16 residues. V was clipped by 6 bases and J by 5 bases; unmatched bases: 13. This CDR3 is CASSYESGRAKNEQYL. In nucleotides, the CDR3 is TGTGCCAGCAGCTATGAAAGCGGGAGGGCAAAAAACGAGCAGTACTTA.

The CDR3 protein is CASSYELRCYNEQFF. The CDR3 bases are TGTGCCAGTAGCTACGAACTGCGGTGCTACAATGAGCAGTTCTTC. This chain joins TRBV12-3 or TRBV12-4 and TRBJ2-1; D call uncertain. The germline V and J ends were trimmed by 9 bases and 3 bases, with 18 bases remaining between them. The CDR3 runs 15 residues.

With respect to this clonotype: Here the CDR3 omits its conserved ending phenylalanine or tryptophan, so a read error is the likely source. This chain joins TRBV5-6 and TRBJ2-3; weak D call: TRBD2 (5 bases). The CDR3 is 17 amino acids. The V gene's germline CDR1 is SGHDT and CDR2 YYEEEE. The CDR3 region is CASSLVVRTSSTNTQYL. CDR3 bases: TGTGCCAGCAGCTTGGTTGTGCGGACCTCTAGCACAAATACGCAGTATTTG.

With respect to this clonotype: Germline and junction disagree at one end, which may indicate a read error. The chain couples TRBV11-3 to TRBJ2-2, with 7 bases aligning to TRBD2. This CDR3 region has 17 residues. CDR1 and CDR2 from the germline V gene are SGHNT and YENEEA. The chain's CDR3 is CASTQIRGRTQPGELFF. CDR3 DNA sequence: TGTGCCAGCACACAGATCCGCGGGAGAACTCAACCCGGGGAGTTGTTTTTT.

About this clonotype itself: A much larger clone lies one base from this, so it may be a read error. This sequence joins TRBV24-1 and TRBJ2-1, with D possibly being TRBD1 (6 bases). Per the germline V gene, CDR1 is KGHDR and CDR2 is SFDVKD. The CDR3 loop spans 15 amino acids. The CDR3 loop is CATRGKDSTYDEQFF. The CDR3 DNA sequence: TGTGCCACCAGGGGAAAGGACAGCACCTACGATGAGCAGTTCTTC.

Relative to its sample, this clonotype is medium-sized. The chain joins TRBV11-3 to TRBJ1-6, with a weak D call TRBD1 (6 bases). CDR1 and CDR2 (germline): SGHNT, YENEEA. The CDR3 sequence is 15 residues long. V lost 5 bases, J lost 7 bases, and 15 bases lay in between. For the CDR3, the DNA is TGTGCCAGCAGCGTTCCGGGGGCTGGGAATTCACCCCTCCACTTT. This encodes CASSVPGAGNSPLHF.

Of note for this clonotype: In this CDR3 the conserved last residue, phenylalanine or tryptophan, is missing, so a read error is likely. This chain links TRBV12-3 or TRBV12-4 with TRBJ2-3; D is undetermined. Trimming cost V 3 bases and J 3 bases, with 7 bases left between them. CDR3 length: 13 residues. The CDR3, as DNA: TGTGCCAGCAGTTTTATGGAGACAGATACGCAGTATTTA. It codes for CASSFMETDTQYL.

A remark on this clonotype: One junction end does not reproduce the germline sequence, and a read error may be involved. The chain recombines TRBV11-2 with TRBJ2-1; no clear D gene. The CDR3 runs 13 residues. The germline gives CDR1 SGHAT, CDR2 FQNNGV. The DNA for the CDR3 is TGTGCCAGCAGCCATCGGGCCTACGATGAGCAGTTCTTC. Translated: CASSHRAYDEQFF.

Comments on this clonotype: This CDR3 is missing its conserved last phenylalanine or tryptophan, likely due to a read error. This chain joins TRBV11-2 and TRBJ2-5; 8 bases match TRBD1. Germline V gene sequence: CDR1 SGHAT, CDR2 FQNNGV. The CDR3 runs 16 residues. CDR3 residues: CAGSTRAGGAKETQYL. DNA for the CDR3: TGTGCCGGCAGCACAAGAGCAGGGGGCGCGAAAGAGACCCAGTACCTC.

This clonotype was found many times. CDR3 amino acids: CAWSVKASDTQYF. The CDR3 coding sequence is TGTGCCTGGAGTGTTAAAGCGAGCGATACGCAGTATTTT. V usage is TRBV30 and J usage is TRBJ2-3; D not certain. There are 13 residues in the CDR3. Germline V lookup: CDR1 GTSNPN, CDR2 SVGIG (reference sequence). Trimming took 0 bases from V and 6 from J, leaving 10 bases between them.

This rearrangement joins TRBV12-3 or TRBV12-4 to TRBJ2-7; D is perhaps TRBD1 (6 bases). The CDR3 is 14 amino acids. This CDR3 is CASPGEQGAYEQYV. CDR3 nucleotide sequence: TGTGCCAGCCCCGGGGAACAGGGAGCCTACGAGCAGTATGTC.

The chain links TRBV15 to TRBJ2-3; D is perhaps TRBD1 or TRBD2 (5 bases each). Trimming removed 3 bases at V and 6 bases at J, with 25 bases between. This CDR3 is built from 18 residues. The germline V gene encodes CDR1 LNHNV and CDR2 YYDKDF (reference sequence). Here the CDR3 reads CATSRPNRDRPPWDTQYF. The DNA for the CDR3 is TGTGCCACCAGCAGGCCAAATCGGGACCGCCCACCCTGGGATACGCAGTATTTT.

This clonotype was observed a handful of times. This sequence may be a read error, since a much larger clone differs from it by one base. Given the absence of the conserved phenylalanine or tryptophan at the CDR3 end, a read error is likely. The chain links TRBV6-4 to TRBJ2-2; D is unclear. Per the germline V gene, CDR1 is MRHNA and CDR2 is SNTAGT. V shed 0 bases and J shed 4 bases, with 3 bases lying between them. The CDR3 is 13 amino acids. CDR3 loop: CASSDSPTGELFS. DNA for the CDR3: TGTGCCAGCAGTGACTCCCCCACCGGGGAGCTGTTTTCT.

This clonotype was recorded once. One end of the junction varies from germline; a read error may be responsible. This rearrangement joins TRBV15 to TRBJ2-1, with TRBD2 matching over 11 bases. Germline V lookup: CDR1 LNHNV, CDR2 YYDKDF (reference sequence). This CDR3 has 15 amino acids. The CDR3 DNA reads TGTGCCATCAGCAGAGTAGCGGGAGGGTACAATGAGCAGTTCTTC. It is translated as CAISRVAGGYNEQFF.

A note on this clonotype: Since the CDR3 does not end with the conserved phenylalanine or tryptophan, this likely comes from a read error. No DNA is shown, since the ends of the CDR3 on it are uncertain; the CDR3 is the one TCRdb lists. The V call is TRBV12-3 or TRBV12-4, the J call TRBJ2-1; the DNA was not compared with TRBD1, the D call given in the table. The CDR3 spans 12 amino acids, including both terminal residues. This CDR3 is CANSRPGQGLRL.

Of note for this clonotype: One end of the junction does not line up with germline, which may come from a read error. The chain links TRBV9 to TRBJ2-1; D not resolved. The CDR3 is 12 residues long. Germline V gene data show CDR1 as SGDLS and CDR2 as YYNGEE. This CDR3 is CARSDDYNEQFF. The CDR3 coding sequence is TGTGCCAGAAGCGACGACTACAATGAGCAGTTCTTC.

A note on this clonotype: Given the absence of the conserved phenylalanine or tryptophan at the CDR3 end, a read error is likely. No DNA is shown, since the ends of the CDR3 on it are uncertain; the CDR3 is the one TCRdb lists. The J gene is TRBJ2-4, the V gene TRBV29-1. Termini included, the CDR3 measures 13 amino acids. In germline, CDR1 is SQVTM, CDR2 ANQGSEA. CDR3 loop: CSVNLGAKNIHYL.

This clonotype has a handful of counts. A much larger clone sits a single nucleotide away, making a read error possible. The chain combines TRBV6-6 with TRBJ1-1, with D hard to call. Trimming left V 5 bases short and J 4 bases short, with 14 bases between. Germline V lookup: CDR1 MNHNY, CDR2 SVGAGI (reference sequence). CDR3 length equals 14 residues. The CDR3 sequence: CASSPDAFRTEAFF. CDR3 DNA sequence: TGTGCCAGCAGTCCCGACGCATTCCGCACTGAAGCTTTCTTT.

To note about this clonotype: Germline is not matched at one junction end, which may reflect a read error. The V and J genes are TRBV4-1 and TRBJ2-7, with 9 bases matching TRBD2. The CDR3 has 15 residues. Per germline, CDR1 MGHRA and CDR2 YSYEKL. CDR3: CASSLAGTSFHEQNF. The CDR3 region has the DNA TGCGCCAGCAGTCTAGCCGGGACTAGCTTTCACGAGCAGAACTTC.

About this clonotype itself: The conserved final phenylalanine or tryptophan is absent from the CDR3, which likely points to a read error. The chain recombines TRBV11-2 with TRBJ2-1; D is ambiguous. This CDR3 is built from 15 residues. Germline V gene data show CDR1 as SGHAT and CDR2 as FQNNGV. CDR3 loop: CASSLELVTYNGQFL. The CDR3 nucleotides read TGTGCCAGCAGCTTAGAACTCGTTACTTACAATGGGCAGTTCTTG.

By sample fraction, this clonotype is medium-sized (0.01 to 0.1%). The chain uses TRBV29-1 and TRBJ1-1, with TRBD1 matching 7 bases. This CDR3 comprises 12 residues. The germline CDR1 and CDR2 sequences are SQVTM and ANQGSEA. J was trimmed by 4 bases and V by 6 bases; bases with no gene match: 5. This CDR3 is CSVETGSTEAFF. CDR3 bases: TGCAGCGTCGAGACAGGGAGCACTGAAGCTTTCTTT.

With respect to this clonotype: A read error may account for a junction end that differs from germline. J is TRBJ2-5 and V is TRBV6-6; the match to TRBD2 covers 7 bases. Per the germline V gene, CDR1 is MNHNY and CDR2 is SVGAGI (reference sequence). The CDR3 has 16 amino acids. CDR3 nucleotides: TGTGCCAGCAGTTTCGACCCCTCGCGGGGGAGAGAGACCCAGTATTTC. Its protein is CASSFDPSRGRETQYF.

With respect to this clonotype: The junction and the germline gene differ at one end; a read error may be behind it. CDR3 sequence (DNA): TGCTCCAGCAGCCCTCTGGGCATCGGCTCCTACAATGAGCAGTTCTTC. This sequence encodes CSSSPLGIGSYNEQFF. V gene TRBV5-1 combines with J gene TRBJ2-1; D uncertain. This CDR3 is 16 amino acids long. From germline, CDR1 is SGHRS and CDR2 YFSETQ.